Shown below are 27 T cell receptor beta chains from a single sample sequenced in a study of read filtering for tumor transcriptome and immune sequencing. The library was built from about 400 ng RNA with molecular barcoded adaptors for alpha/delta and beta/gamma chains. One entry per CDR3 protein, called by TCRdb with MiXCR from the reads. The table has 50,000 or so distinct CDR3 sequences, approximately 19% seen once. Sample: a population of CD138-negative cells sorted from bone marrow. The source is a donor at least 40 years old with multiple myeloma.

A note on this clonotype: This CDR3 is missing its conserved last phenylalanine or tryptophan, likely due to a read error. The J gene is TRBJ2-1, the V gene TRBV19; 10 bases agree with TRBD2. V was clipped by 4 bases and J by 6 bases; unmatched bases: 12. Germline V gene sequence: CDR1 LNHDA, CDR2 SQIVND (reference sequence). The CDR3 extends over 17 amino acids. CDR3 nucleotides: TGTGCCAGTAGTAGGCCCCGAGCTAGCGGGAGCCCCAATGAGCAGTTCTCC. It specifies CASSRPRASGSPNEQFS.

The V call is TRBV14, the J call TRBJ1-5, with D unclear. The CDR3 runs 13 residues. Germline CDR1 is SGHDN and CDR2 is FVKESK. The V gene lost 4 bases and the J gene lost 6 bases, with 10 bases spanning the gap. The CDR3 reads CASSLGIGQPQHF. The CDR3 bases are TGTGCCAGCAGCCTAGGGATAGGTCAGCCCCAGCATTTT.

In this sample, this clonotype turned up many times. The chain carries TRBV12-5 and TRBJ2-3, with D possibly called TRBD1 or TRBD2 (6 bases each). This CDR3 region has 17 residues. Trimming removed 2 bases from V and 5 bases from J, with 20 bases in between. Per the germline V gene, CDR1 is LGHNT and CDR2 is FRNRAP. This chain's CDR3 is CASGLPGARGQGDTQYF. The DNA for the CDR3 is TGTGCTAGTGGTTTGCCCGGGGCTCGGGGGCAGGGAGATACGCAGTATTTT.

The CDR3 spells CASSFSEWAHRYTDTQYF. CDR3 coding DNA: TGTGCCAGCAGTTTTTCCGAGTGGGCCCATCGTTACACAGATACGCAGTATTTT. The chain carries TRBV27 and TRBJ2-3; D ambiguous. The CDR3 is 18 amino acids. The V and J ends lost 3 bases and 2 bases respectively, with 21 bases between them. Germline V lookup: CDR1 MNHEY, CDR2 SMNVEV (reference sequence).

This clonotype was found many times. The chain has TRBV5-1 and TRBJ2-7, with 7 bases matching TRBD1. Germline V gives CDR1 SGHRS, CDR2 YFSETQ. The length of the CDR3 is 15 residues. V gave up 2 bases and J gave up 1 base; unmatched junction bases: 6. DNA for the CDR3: TGCGCCAGCAGCTTAAGACAGGGTCAATCCTACGAGCAGTACTTC. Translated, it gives CASSLRQGQSYEQYF.

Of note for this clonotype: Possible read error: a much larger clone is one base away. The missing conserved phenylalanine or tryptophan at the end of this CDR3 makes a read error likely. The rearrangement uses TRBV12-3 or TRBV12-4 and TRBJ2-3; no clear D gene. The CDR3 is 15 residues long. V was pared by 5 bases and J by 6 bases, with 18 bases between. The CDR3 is CASSRLAAPLDTQYS. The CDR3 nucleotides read TGTGCCAGCAGTCGCCTGGCTGCCCCGCTGGATACGCAGTATTCT.

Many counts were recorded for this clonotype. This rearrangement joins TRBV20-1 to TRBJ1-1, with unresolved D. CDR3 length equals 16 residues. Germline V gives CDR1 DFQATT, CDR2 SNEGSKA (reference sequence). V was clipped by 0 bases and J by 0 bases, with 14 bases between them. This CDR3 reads CSARDMRSGMNTEAFF. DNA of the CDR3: TGCAGTGCTAGAGATATGCGGTCGGGTATGAACACTGAAGCTTTCTTT.

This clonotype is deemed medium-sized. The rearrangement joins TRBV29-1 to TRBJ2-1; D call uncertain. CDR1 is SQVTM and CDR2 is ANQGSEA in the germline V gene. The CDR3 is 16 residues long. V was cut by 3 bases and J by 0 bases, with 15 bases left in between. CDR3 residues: CSVDPRALSSYNEQFF. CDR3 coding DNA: TGCAGCGTTGATCCCCGGGCGCTGAGCTCCTACAATGAGCAGTTCTTC.

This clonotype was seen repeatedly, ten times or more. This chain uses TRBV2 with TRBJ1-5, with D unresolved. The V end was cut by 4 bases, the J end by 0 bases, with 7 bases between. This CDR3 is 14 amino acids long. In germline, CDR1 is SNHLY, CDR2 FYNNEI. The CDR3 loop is CASSVDYSNQPQHF. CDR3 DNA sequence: TGTGCCAGCAGTGTAGATTATAGCAATCAGCCCCAGCATTTT.

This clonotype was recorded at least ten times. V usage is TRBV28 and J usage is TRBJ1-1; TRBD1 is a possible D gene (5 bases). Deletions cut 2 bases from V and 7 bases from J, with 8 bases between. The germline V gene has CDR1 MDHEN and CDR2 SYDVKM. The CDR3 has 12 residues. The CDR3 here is CASSLRGNEAFF. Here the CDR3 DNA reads TGTGCCAGCAGTTTAAGGGGTAATGAAGCTTTCTTT.

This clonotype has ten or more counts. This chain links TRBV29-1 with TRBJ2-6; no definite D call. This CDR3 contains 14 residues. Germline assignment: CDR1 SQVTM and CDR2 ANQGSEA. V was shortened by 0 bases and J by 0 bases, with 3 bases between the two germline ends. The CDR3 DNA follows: TGCAGCGTTGAAGAGAGCTCTGGGGCCAACGTCCTGACTTTC. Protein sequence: CSVEESSGANVLTF.

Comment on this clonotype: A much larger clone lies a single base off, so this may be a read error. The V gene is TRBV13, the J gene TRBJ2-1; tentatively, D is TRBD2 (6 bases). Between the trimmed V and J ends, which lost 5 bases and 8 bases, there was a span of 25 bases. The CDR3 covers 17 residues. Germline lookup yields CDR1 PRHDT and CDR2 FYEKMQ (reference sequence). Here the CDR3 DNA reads TGTGCCAGCAGCACCCCCACTAGCTGGAGAGGAGTCGATGAGCAGTTCTTC. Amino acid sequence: CASSTPTSWRGVDEQFF.

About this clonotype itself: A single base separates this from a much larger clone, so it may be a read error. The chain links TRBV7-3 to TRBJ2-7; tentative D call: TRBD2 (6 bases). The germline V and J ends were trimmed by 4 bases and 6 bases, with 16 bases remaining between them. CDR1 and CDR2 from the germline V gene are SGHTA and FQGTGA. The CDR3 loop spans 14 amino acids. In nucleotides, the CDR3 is TGTGCCAGCAGCTCGGGAGTAGCGGTAGCCGAGCAGTACTTC. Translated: CASSSGVAVAEQYF. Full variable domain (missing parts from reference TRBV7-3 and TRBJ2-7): GAGVSQTPSNKVTEKGKYVELRCDPISGHTALYWYRQSLGQGPEFLIYFQGTGAADDSGLPNDRFFAVRPEGSVSTLKIQRTERGDSAVYLCASSSGVAVAEQYFGPGTRLTVT.

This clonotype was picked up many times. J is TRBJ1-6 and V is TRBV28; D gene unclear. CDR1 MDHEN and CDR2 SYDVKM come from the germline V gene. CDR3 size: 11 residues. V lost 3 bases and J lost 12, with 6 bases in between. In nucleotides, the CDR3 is TGTGCCAGCAGTTTCTCGGGACCCCTCCACTTT. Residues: CASSFSGPLHF.

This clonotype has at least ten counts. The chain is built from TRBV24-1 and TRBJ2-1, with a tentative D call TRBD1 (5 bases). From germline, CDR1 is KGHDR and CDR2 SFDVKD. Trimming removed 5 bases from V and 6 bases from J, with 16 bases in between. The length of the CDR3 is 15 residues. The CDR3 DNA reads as TGTGCCACCAGTGTTGATGGACACCCCGCCAATGAGCAGTTCTTC. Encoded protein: CATSVDGHPANEQFF.

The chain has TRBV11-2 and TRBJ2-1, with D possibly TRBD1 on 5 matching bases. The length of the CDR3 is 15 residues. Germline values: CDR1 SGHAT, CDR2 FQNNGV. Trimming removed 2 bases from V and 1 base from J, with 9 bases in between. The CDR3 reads CASSLIRGSYNEQFF. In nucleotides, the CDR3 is TGTGCCAGCAGCTTAATAAGGGGATCCTACAATGAGCAGTTCTTC.

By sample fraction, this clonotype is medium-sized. The CDR3 nucleotides read TGTGCCAGCTCACCGACGAGCTCTGGGGCCAACGTCCTGACTTTC. Amino acid sequence: CASSPTSSGANVLTF. The gene calls are TRBV18 and TRBJ2-6; D is uncertain. Per the germline V gene, CDR1 is KGHSH and CDR2 is LQKENI. With 3 bases removed from V and 0 bases from J, the gap between germline ends came to 6 bases. CDR3 length equals 15 residues.

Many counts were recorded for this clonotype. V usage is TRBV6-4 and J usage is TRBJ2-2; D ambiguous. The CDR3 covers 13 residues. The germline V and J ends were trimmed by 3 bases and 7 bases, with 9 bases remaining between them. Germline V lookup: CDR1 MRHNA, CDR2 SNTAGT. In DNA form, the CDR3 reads TGTGCCAGCAGTGATACTCCTGGCGGGGAGCTGTTTTTT. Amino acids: CASSDTPGGELFF.

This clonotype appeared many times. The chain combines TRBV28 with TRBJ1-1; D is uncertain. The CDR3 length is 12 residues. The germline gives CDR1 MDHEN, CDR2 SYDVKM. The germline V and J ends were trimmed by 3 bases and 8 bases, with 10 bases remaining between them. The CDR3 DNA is TGTGCCAGCAGTTTTACACAGACCGAAGCTTTCTTT. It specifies CASSFTQTEAFF.

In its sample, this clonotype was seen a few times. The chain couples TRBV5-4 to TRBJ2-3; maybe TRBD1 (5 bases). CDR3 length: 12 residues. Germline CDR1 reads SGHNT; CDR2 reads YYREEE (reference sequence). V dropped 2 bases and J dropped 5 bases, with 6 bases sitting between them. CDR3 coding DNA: TGTGCCAGCAGCTTACAGGAAGATACGCAGTATTTT. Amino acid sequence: CASSLQEDTQYF.

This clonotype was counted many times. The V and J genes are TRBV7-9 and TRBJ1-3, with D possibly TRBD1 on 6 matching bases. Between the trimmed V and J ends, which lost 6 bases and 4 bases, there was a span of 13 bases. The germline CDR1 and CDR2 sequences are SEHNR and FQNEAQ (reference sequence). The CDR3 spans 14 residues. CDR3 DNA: TGTGCCAGCAGGCCCTCAGGGGAGGGAAACACCATATATTTT. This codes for CASRPSGEGNTIYF. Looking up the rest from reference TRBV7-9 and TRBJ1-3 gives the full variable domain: DTGVSQNPRHKITKRGQNVTFRCDPISEHNRLYWYRQTLGQGPEFLTYFQNEAQLEKSRLLSDRFSAERPKGSFSTLEIQRTEQGDSAMYLCASRPSGEGNTIYFGEGSWLTVV.

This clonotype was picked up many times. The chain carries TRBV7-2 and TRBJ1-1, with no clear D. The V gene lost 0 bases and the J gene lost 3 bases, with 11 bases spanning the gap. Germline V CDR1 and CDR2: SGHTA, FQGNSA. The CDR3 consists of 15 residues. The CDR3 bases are TGTGCCAGCAGCTTAGCACCCGGATATGACACTGAAGCTTTCTTT. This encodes CASSLAPGYDTEAFF.

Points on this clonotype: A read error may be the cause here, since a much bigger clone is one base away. CDR3 protein: CCAAIRGGSSTDTQYF. CDR3 nucleotide sequence: TGCTGTGCCGCAATAAGAGGGGGATCTAGCACAGATACGCAGTATTTT. The chain employs TRBV20-1 and TRBJ2-3; the D gene is possibly TRBD1 (6 bases). This CDR3 has 16 amino acids. CDR1 and CDR2 (germline): DFQATT, SNEGSKA (reference sequence).

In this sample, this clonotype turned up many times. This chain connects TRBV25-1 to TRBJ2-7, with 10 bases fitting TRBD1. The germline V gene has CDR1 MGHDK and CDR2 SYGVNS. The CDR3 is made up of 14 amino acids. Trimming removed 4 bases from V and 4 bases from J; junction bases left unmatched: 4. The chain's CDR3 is CASSGQGALYEQYF. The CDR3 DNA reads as TGTGCCAGCAGTGGACAGGGGGCCCTTTACGAGCAGTACTTC.

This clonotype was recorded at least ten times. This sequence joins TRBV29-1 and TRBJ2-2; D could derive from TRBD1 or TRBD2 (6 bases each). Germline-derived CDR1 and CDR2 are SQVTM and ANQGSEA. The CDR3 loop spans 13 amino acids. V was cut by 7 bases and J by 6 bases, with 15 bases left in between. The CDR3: CSGERGAAGELFF. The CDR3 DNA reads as TGCAGCGGGGAAAGGGGGGCGGCCGGGGAGCTGTTTTTT.

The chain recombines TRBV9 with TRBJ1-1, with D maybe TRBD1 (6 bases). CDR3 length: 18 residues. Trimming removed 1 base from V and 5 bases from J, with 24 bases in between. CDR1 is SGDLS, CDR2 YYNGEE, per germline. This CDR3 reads CASSVSGVSGASETEAFF. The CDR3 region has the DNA TGTGCCAGCAGCGTATCAGGAGTGTCGGGGGCTTCGGAGACTGAAGCTTTCTTT. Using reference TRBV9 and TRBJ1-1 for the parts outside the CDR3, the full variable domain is DSGVTQTPKHLITATGQRVTLRCSPRSGDLSVYWYQQSLDQGLQFLIQYYNGEERAKGNILERFSAQQFPDLHSELNLSSLELGDSALYFCASSVSGVSGASETEAFFGQGTRLTVV.

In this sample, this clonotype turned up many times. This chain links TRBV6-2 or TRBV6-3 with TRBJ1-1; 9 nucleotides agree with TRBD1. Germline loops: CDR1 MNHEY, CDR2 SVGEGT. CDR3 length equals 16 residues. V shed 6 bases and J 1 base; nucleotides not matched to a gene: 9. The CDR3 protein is CASSQVQGASNTEAFF. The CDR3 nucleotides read TGTGCCAGCAGCCAAGTACAGGGGGCCTCGAACACTGAAGCTTTCTTT.